Listed here is a single T cell receptor beta chain. Its target antigen remains unknown. Base qualities are not at hand, and no much larger clone is one base apart. Using the deep immunoSEQ assay, TCR CDR3 regions were amplified from genomic DNA by multiplex PCR. Extracted genomic DNA from each cell subset was spread evenly across all wells of several immunoSEQ 96-well plates, with each plate serving as a replicate. For sorted subsets, each replicate PCR was loaded with around 220 ng genomic DNA, equivalent to 25,000 to 30,000 T cell genomes. Purified libraries were measured with a Qubit 3.0 fluorometer, size-checked on a Bioanalyzer 2100, and measured again with the KAPA Library Quantification kit. Each immunoSEQ 96-well plate was sequenced on its own single-read 150-cycle Illumina NextSeq 550 flow cell. The study's own analysis went as follows. Because only junctional sequences without quality scores were contained in the immunoSEQ output, filtering matching that applied to full-length reads could not be performed. To assign V/J genes and CDR3, sequences were annotated against IMGT germline references using PyIR, a Python wrapper for IgBLAST v1.9. Any read was removed if the V/J assignment was weak (E-value above 1e-6), the CDR3 was missing, or the read contained stop codons, out-of-frame junctions, or ambiguous translated residues. V3J clonotypes were defined by identical inferred V gene, J gene, and CDR3 amino acid sequence. To compute the percentage overlap between repertoires, the number of shared unique clonotypes was divided by the size of the smaller repertoire. Three approaches were used to assess repertoire richness: RTK rarefaction, the Chao1 estimator, and Recon v2.1 estimates of unobserved clonotypes. Generation probabilities were computed with OLGA for all TCRbeta clonotypes obtained by the gDNA method from several donors. TCRdb's version of the immuneACCESS table is confined to in-frame rearrangements and falls short of the full clone set. An unresolved V gene accounts for under half of the shortfall where checked; the remainder is of unknown origin. V and J calls and clone size follow that table, whereas D and trimming were derived from the DNA. In all, the sample holds around 1.4 million clones, and roughly 98.5% of those were seen once. The top ten hold 0.36% of the sample.

These data originate in a study of shared clonotypes between healthy human individuals (dated by TCRdb to about 2020). Study-wide context: Two women and three men aged 18 to 49 years were included in the cohort. To estimate repertoire size and how much clonotype sharing occurs between individuals, the study deeply sequenced the blood TCR repertoires of five healthy adults. Per donor, leukapheresis produced somewhere between about 0.9 and 9.5 billion PBMCs. Per donor, three plates each were used for CD4 naive and CD4 memory, two for CD8 naive, and one for CD8 memory. To increase sequencing depth and limit assay-specific biases, different laboratories used diverse techniques to prepare libraries and sequence TCR repertoires.

CDR1 and CDR2 are read off the germline V gene (reference sequence) as MNHEY and SMNVEV. V is cut by 6 bases and J by 5 bases, and the space between the germline ends is 19 bases. The CDR3 runs 15 amino acids, cysteine and phenylalanine included. The entry retains the CDR3 DNA only, 45 bases that are in frame from base 1. Study-level results and caveats: When a few donors were compared, the shared fraction of clonotypes was about 5.4% for naive CD4, over 3% for naive CD8, about 2.5% for memory CD4, and roughly 0.43% for memory CD8. Rarefaction of sorted-subset datasets indicated incomplete sequencing despite the large sequencing depth. Sampling was limited to blood, and TCR repertoires in tissue likely differ from TCR repertoires in blood. Clonotypes shared by all four sorted-subset donors showed higher generation probabilities than non-shared clonotypes. Naive subsets generally had larger estimated clonotype richness than memory subsets did. The genetic and exposure-history diversity represented was limited by the small number of donors. Based on pairwise subsampling, the degree of clonotype sharing among donors was expected to be affected by sequencing depth.

The donors were healthy, HIV-negative adults with no recently reported acute infections or vaccinations. Every donor was a Caucasian adult residing in Nashville, Tennessee, USA. CD4+ T cells were enriched by magnetic negative selection; naive cells were then positively selected on CD45RA, and the negative fraction formed the memory subset. Blood was obtained by leukapheresis, after which PBMCs were separated by Ficoll-Histopaque density gradient centrifugation and cryopreserved in liquid nitrogen vapor phase. Analytical flow cytometry was used to check the purity and quantity of each magnetically sorted T cell population. From each sorted fraction, genomic DNA was isolated and quantified by UV absorbance on a Nanodrop 2000c.

This TCR was recovered from a man younger than 45 in good health. Recombination linked TRBV27 to TRBJ2-5; the D gene is perhaps TRBD2, on 7 matching bases. Sequenced input: naive CD4+ T cells sorted from blood. The cell subset or site label on this specimen signifies: CD45RA+ positively selected. The CDR3 has the sequence CASSHRGAKGETQYF. The DNA sequence is given as TGTGCCAGCAGCCACCGGGGGGCGAAAGGGGAGACCCAGTACTTC.